This T cell receptor (beta chain) emerged from a study of T-cell memory formation after mild COVID-19. Across the study: The study found TCR clusters largely donor specific.

This clonotype was detected a few times. The target antigen is unknown. The CDR3 covers 15 residues. V trimming: 5 bases; J trimming: 1 base; junction bases outside the gene matches: 5. Germline V gene data show CDR1 as PRHDT and CDR2 as FYEKMQ (reference sequence). Findings and limits, study-wide: Day 15 to 85 contractors were CD4/CD8 balanced; later expanders leaned CD4+. Some SARS-CoV-2-responding clones were already detected in memory before infection.

MiXCR was run by TCRdb on the 5' RACE reads, yielding one entry per CDR3 protein. The data contain 550,000 to 700,000 distinct CDR3 sequences, roughly 17% of them singletons. Sequenced input: PBMCs or a T cell subset sorted from them (not recorded which). The clonotype was recovered from an adult woman who had mild COVID-19 (a few samples of this study predate the infection). Cell type and time point are not known. This chain connects TRBV13 to TRBJ1-3, with 7 bases aligning to TRBD1. The CDR3 here is CASSAAGGSGNTIYF. CDR3 DNA: TGTGCCAGCAGCGCGGCAGGGGGATCTGGAAACACCATATATTTT.